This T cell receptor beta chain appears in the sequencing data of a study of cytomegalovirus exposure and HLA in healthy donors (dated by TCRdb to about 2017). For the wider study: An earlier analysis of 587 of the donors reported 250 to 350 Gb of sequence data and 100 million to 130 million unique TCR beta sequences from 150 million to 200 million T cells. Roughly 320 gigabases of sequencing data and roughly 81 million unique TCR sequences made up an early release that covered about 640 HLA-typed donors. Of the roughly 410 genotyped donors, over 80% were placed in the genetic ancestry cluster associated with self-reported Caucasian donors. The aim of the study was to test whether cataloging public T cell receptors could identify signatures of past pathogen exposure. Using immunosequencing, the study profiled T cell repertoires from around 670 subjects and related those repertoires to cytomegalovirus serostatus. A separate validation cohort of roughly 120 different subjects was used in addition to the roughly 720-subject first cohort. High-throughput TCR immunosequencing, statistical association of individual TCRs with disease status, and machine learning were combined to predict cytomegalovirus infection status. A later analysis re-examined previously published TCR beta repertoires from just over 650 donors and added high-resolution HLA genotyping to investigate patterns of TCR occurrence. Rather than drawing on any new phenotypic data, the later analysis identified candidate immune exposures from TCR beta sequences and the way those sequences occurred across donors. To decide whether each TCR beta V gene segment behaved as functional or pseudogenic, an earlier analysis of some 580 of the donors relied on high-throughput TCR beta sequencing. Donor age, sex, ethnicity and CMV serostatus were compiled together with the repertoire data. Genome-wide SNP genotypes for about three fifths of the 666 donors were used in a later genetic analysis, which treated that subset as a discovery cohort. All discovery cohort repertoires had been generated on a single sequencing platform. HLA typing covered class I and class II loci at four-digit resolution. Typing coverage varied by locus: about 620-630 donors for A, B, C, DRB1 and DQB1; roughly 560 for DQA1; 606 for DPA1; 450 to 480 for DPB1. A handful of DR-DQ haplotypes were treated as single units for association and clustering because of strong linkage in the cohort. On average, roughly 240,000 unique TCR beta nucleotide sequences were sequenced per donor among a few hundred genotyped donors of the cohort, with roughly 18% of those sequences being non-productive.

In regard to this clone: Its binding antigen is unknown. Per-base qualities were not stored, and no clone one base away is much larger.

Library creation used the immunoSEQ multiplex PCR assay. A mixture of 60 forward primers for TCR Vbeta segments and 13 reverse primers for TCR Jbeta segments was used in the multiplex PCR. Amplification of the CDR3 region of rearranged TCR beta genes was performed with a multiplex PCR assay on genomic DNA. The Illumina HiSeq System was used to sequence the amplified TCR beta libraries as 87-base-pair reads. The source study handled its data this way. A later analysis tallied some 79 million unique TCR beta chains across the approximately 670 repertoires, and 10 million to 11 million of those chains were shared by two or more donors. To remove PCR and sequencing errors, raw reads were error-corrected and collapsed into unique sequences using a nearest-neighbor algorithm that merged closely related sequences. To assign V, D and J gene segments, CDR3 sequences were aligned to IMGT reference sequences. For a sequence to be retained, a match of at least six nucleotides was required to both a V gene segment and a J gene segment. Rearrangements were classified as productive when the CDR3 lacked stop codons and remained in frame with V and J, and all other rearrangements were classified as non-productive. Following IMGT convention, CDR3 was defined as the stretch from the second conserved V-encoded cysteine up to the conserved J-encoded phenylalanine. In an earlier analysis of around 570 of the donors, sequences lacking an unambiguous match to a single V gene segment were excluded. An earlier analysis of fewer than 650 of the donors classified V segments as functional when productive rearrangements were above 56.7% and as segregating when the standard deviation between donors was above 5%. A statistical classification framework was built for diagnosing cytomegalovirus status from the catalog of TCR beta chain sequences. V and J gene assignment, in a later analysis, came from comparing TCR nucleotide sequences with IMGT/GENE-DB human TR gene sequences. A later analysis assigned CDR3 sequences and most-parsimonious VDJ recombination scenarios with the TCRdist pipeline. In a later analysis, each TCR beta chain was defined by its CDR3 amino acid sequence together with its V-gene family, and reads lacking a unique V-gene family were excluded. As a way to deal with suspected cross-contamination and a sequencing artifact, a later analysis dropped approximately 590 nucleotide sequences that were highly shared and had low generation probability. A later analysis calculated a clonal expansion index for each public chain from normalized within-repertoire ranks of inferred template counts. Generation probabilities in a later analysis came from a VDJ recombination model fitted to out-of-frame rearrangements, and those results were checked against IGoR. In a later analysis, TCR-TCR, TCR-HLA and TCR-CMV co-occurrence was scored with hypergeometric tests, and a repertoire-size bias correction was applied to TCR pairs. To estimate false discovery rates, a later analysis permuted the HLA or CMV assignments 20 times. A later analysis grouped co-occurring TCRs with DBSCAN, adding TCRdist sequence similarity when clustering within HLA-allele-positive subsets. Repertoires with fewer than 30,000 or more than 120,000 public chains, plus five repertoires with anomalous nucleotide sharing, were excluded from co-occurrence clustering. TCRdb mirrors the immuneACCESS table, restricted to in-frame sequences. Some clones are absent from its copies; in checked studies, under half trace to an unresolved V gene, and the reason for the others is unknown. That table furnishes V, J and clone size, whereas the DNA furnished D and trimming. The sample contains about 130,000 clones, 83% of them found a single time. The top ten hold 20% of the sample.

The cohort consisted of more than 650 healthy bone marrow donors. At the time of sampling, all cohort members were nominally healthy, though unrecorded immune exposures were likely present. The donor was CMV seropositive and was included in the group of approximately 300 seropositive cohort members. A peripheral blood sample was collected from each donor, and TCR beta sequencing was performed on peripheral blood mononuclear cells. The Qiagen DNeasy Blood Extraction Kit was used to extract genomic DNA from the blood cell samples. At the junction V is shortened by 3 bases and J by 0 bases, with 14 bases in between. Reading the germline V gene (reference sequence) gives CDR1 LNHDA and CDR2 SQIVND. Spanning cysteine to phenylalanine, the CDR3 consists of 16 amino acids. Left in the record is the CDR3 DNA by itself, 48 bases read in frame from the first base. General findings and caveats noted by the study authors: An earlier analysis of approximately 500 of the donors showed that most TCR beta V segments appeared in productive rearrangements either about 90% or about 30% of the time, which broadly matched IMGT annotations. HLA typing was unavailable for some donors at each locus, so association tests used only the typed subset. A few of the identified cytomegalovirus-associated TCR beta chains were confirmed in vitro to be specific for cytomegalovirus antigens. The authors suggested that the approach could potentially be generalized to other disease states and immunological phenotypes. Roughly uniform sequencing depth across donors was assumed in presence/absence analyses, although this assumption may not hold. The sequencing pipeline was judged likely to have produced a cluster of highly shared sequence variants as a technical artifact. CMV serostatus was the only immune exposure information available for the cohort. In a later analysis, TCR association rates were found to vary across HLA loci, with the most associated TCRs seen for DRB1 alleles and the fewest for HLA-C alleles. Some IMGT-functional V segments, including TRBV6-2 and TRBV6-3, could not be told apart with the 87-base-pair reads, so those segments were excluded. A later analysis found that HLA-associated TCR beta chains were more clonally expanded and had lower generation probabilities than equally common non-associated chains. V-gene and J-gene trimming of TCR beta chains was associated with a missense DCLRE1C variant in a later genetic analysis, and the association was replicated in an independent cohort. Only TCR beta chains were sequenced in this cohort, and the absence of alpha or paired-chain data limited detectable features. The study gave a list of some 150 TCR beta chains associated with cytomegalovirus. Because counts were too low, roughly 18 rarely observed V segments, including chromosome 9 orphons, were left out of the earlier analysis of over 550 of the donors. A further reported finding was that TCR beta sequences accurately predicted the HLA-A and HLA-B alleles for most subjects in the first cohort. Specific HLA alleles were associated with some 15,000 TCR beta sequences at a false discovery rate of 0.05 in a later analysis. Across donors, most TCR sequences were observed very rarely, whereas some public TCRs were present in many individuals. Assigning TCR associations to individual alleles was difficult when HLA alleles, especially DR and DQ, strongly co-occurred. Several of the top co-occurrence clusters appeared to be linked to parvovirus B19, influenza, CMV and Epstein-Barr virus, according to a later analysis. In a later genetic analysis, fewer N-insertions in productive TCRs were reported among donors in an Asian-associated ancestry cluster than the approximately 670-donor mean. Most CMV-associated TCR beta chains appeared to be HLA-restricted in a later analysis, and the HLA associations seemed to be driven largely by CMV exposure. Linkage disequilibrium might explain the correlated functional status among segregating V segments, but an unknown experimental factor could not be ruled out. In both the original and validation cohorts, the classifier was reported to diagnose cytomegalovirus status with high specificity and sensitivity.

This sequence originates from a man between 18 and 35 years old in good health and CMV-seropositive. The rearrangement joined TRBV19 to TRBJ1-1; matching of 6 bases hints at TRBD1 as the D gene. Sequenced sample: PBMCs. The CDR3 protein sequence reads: CASSIGQRNMNTEAFF. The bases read TGTGCCAGTAGTATCGGACAGAGAAATATGAACACTGAAGCTTTCTTT.